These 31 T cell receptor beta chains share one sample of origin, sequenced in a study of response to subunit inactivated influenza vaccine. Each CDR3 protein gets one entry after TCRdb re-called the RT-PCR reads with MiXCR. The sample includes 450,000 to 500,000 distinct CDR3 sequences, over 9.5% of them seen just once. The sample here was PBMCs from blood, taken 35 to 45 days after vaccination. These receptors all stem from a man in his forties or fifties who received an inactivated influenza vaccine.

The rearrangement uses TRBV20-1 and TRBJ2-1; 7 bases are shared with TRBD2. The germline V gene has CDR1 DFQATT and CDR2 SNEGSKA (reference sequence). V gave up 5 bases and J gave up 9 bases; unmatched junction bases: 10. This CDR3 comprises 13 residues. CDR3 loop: CSAHPPGGSEQFF. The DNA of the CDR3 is TGCAGTGCTCACCCTCCGGGGGGAAGTGAGCAGTTCTTC.

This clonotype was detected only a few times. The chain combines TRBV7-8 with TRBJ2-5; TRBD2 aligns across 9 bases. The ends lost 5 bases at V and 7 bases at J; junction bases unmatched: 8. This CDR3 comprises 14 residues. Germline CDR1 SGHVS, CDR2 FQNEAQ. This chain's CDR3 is CASSPLVLAGTQYF. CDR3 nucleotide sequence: TGTGCCAGCAGCCCATTAGTACTAGCGGGGACCCAGTACTTC. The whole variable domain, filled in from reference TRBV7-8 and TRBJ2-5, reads GAGVSQSPRYKVAKRGQDVALRCDPISGHVSLFWYQQALGQGPEFLTYFQNEAQLDKSGLPSDRFFAERPEGSVSTLKIQRTQQEDSAVYLCASSPLVLAGTQYFGPGTRLLVL.

The chain's CDR3 is CASSLAARPPYNEQFF. The CDR3 DNA is TGCGCCAGCAGCTTGGCCGCCCGGCCACCGTACAATGAGCAGTTCTTC. The gene calls are TRBV5-1 and TRBJ2-1, with no clear D. The germline V and J ends were trimmed by 0 bases and 4 bases, with 14 bases remaining between them. This CDR3 has 16 amino acids. Germline V CDR1 and CDR2: SGHRS, YFSETQ. The full variable domain, with the rest looked up from reference TRBV5-1 and TRBJ2-1, is KAGVTQTPRYLIKTRGQQVTLSCSPISGHRSVSWYQQTPGQGLQFLFEYFSETQRNKGNFPGRFSGRQFSNSRSEMNVSTLELGDSALYLCASSLAARPPYNEQFFGPGTRLTVL.

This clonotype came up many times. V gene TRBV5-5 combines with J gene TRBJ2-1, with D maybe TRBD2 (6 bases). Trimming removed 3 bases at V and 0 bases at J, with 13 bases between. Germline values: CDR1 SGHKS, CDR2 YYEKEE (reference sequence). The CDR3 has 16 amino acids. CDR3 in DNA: TGTGCCAGCAGCTCATTGGGCGGGGACTCCTACAATGAGCAGTTCTTC. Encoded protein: CASSSLGGDSYNEQFF.

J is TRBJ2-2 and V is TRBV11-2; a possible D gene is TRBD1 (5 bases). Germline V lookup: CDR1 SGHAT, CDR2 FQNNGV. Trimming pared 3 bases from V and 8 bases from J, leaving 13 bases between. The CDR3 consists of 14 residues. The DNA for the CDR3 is TGTGCCAGCAGCTTGATCATGTACAGGGGGGAGCTGTTTTTT. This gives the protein CASSLIMYRGELFF.

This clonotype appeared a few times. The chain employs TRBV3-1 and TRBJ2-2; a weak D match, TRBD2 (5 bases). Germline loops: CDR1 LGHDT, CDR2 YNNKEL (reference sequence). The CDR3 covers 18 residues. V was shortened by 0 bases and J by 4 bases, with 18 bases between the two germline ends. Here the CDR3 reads CASSQDIRAHAGTGELFF. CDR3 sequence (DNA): TGTGCCAGCAGCCAAGATATTCGGGCGCATGCGGGCACCGGGGAGCTGTTTTTT.

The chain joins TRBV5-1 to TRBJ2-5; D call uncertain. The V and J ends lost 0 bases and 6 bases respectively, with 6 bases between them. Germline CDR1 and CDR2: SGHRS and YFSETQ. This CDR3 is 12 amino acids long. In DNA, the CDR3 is TGCGCCAGCAGCTTGGACTACAAGACCCAGTACTTC. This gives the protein CASSLDYKTQYF. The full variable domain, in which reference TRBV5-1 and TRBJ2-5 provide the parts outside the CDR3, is KAGVTQTPRYLIKTRGQQVTLSCSPISGHRSVSWYQQTPGQGLQFLFEYFSETQRNKGNFPGRFSGRQFSNSRSEMNVSTLELGDSALYLCASSLDYKTQYFGPGTRLLVL.

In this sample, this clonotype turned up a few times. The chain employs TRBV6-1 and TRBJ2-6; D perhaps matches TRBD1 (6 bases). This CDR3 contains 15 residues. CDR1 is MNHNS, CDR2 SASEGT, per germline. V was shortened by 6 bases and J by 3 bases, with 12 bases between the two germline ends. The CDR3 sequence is CASRPYRVGANVLTF. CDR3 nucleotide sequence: TGTGCCAGCAGACCCTACAGGGTTGGGGCCAACGTCCTGACTTTC.

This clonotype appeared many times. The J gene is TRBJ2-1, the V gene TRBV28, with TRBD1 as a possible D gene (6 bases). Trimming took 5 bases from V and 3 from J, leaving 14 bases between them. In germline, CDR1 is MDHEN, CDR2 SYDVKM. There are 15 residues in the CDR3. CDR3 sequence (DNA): TGTGCCAGCAGTCCTCGGACAGATCTCTACAATGAGCAGTTCTTC. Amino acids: CASSPRTDLYNEQFF.

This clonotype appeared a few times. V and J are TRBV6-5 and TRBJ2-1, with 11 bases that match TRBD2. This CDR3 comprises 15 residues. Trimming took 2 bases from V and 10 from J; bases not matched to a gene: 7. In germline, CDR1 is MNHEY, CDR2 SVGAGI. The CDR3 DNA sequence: TGTGCCAGCAGTTACACCGGGACTAGCGGTGGGGAGCAGTTCTTC. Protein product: CASSYTGTSGGEQFF.

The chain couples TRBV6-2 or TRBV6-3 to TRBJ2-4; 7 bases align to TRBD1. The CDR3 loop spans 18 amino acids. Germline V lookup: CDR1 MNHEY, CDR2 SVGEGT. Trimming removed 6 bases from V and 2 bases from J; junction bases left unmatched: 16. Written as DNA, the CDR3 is TGTGCCAGCAGCCCACCCAACAGAGGGACAGACTCCAAAAACATTCAGTACTTC. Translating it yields CASSPPNRGTDSKNIQYF.

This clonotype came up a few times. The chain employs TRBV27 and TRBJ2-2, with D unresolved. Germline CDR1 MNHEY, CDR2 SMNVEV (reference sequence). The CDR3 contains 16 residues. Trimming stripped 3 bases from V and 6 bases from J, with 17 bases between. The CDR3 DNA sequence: TGTGCCAGCAGTTTGAGGTGGACGGATCGCGCCGGGGAGCTGTTTTTT. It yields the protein CASSLRWTDRAGELFF.

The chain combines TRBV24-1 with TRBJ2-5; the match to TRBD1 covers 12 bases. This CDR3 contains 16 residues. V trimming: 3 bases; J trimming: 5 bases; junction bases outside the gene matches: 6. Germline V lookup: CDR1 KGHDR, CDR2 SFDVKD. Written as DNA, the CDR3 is TGTGCCACCAGTGATGCTGGGACAGGGGGCGCTGAGACCCAGTACTTC. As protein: CATSDAGTGGAETQYF.

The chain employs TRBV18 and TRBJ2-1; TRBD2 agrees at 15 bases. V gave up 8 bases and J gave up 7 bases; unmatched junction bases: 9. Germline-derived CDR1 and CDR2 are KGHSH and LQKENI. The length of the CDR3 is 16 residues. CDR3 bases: TGTGCCAGCCGCCCCGGGACTAGCGGGGGGCTGAATGAGCAGTTCTTC. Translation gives CASRPGTSGGLNEQFF.

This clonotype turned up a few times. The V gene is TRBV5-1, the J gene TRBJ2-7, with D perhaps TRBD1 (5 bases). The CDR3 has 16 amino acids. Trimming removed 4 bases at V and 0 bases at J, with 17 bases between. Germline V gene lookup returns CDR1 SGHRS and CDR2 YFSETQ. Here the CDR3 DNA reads TGCGCCAGCAGCAAAGGGCCGAGTCAGGGCTCCTACGAGCAGTACTTC. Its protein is CASSKGPSQGSYEQYF. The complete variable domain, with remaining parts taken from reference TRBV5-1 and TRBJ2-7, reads KAGVTQTPRYLIKTRGQQVTLSCSPISGHRSVSWYQQTPGQGLQFLFEYFSETQRNKGNFPGRFSGRQFSNSRSEMNVSTLELGDSALYLCASSKGPSQGSYEQYFGPGTRLTVT.

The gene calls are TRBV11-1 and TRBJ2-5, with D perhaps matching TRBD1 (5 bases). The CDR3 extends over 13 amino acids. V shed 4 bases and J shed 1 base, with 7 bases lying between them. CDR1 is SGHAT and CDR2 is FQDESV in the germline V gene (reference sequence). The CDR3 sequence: CASSWTTQETQYF. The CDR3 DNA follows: TGTGCCAGCAGCTGGACAACCCAAGAGACCCAGTACTTC.

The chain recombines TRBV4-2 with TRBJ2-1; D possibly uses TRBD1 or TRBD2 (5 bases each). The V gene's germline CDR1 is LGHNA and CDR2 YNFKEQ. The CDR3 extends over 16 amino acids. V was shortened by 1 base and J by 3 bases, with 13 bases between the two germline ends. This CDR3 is CASSQAKGPSYNEQFF. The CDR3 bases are TGTGCCAGCAGCCAAGCCAAGGGACCGAGCTACAATGAGCAGTTCTTC.

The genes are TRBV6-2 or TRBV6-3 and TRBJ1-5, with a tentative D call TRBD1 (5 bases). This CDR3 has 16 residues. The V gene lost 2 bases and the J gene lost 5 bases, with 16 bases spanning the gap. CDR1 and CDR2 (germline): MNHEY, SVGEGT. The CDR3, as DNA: TGTGCCAGCAGTTACGAAAAGGGGAAGGGCGATCAGCCCCAGCATTTT. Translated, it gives CASSYEKGKGDQPQHF.

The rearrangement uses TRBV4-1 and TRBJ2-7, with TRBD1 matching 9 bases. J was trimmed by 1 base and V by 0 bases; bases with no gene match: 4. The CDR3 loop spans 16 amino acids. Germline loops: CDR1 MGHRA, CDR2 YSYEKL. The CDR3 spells CASSQDWTGVSYEQYF. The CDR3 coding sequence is TGCGCCAGCAGCCAAGATTGGACAGGGGTTTCCTACGAGCAGTACTTC.

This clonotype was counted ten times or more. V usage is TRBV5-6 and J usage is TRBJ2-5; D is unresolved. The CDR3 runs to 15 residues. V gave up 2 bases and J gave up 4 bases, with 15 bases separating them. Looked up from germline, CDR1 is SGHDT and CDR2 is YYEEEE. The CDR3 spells CASSFGAWLIETQYF. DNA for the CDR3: TGTGCCAGCAGCTTCGGAGCTTGGTTGATAGAGACCCAGTACTTC.

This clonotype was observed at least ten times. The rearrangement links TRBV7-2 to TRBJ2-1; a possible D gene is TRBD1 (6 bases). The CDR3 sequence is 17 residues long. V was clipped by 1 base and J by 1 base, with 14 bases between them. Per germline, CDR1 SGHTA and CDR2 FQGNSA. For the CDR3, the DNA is TGTGCCAGCAGCTTAGGCCAGGGGTCAGGTTCCTACAATGAGCAGTTCTTC. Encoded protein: CASSLGQGSGSYNEQFF.

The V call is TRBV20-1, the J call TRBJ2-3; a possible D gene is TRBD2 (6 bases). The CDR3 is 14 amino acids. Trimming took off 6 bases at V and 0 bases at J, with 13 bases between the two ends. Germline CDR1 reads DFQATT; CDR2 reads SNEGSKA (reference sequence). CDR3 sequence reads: CSAEAGQSTDTQYF. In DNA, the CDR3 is TGCAGTGCAGAAGCGGGCCAGAGCACAGATACGCAGTATTTT.

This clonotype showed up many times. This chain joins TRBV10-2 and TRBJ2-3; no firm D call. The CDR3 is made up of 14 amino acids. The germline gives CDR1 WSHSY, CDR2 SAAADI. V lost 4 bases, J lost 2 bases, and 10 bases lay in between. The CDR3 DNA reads TGCGCCAGCAGTGGAGCGCTCGACACAGATACGCAGTATTTT. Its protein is CASSGALDTDTQYF.

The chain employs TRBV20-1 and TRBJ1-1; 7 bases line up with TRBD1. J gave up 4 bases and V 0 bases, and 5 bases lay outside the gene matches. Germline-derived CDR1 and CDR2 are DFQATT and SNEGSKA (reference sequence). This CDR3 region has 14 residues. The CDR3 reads CSARDFSGGTEAFF. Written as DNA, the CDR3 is TGCAGTGCTAGAGATTTTTCAGGGGGCACTGAAGCTTTCTTT.

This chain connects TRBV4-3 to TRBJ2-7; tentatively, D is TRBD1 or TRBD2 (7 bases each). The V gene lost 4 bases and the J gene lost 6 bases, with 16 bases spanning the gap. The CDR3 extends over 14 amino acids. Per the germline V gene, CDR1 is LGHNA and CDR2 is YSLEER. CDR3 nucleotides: TGCGCCAGCAGCCGGGAGGGTGCAGGGGGCGAGCAGTACTTC. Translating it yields CASSREGAGGEQYF.

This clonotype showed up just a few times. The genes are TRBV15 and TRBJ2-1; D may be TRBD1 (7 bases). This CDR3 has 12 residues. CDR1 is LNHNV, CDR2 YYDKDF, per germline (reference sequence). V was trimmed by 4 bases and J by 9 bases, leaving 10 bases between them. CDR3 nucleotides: TGTGCCACCAGCAACAGGGGAGGTGAGCAGTTCTTC. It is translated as CATSNRGGEQFF.

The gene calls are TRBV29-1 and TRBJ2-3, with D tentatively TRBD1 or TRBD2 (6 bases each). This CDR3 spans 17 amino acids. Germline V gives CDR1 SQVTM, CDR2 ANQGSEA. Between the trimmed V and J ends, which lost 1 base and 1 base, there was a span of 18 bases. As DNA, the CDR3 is TGCAGCGTTGAAGGGGATAGCGGAGGGGGACGCACAGATACGCAGTATTTT. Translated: CSVEGDSGGGRTDTQYF.

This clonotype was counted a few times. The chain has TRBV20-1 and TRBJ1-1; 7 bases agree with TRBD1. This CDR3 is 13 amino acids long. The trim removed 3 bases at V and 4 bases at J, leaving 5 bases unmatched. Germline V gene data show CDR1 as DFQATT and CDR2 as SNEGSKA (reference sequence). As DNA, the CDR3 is TGCAGTGCTAGCGCCACAGGGGTCACTGAAGCTTTCTTT. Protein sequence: CSASATGVTEAFF.

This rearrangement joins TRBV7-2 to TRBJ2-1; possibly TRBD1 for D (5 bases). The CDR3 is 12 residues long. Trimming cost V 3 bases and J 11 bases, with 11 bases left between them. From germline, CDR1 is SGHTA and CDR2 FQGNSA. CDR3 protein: CASSFLTAQQFF. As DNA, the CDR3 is TGTGCCAGCAGCTTCCTGACAGCTCAGCAGTTCTTC. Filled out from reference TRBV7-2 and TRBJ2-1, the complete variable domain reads GAGVSQSPSNKVTEKGKDVELRCDPISGHTALYWYRQSLGQGLEFLIYFQGNSAPDKSGLPSDRFSAERTGGSVSTLTIQRTQQEDSAVYLCASSFLTAQQFFGPGTRLTVL.

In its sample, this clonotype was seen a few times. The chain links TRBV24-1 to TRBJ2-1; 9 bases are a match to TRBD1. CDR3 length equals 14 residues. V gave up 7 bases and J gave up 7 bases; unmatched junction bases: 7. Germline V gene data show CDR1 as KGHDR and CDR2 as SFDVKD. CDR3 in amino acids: CATRPTGGWNEQFF. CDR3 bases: TGTGCCACCAGGCCGACAGGGGGGTGGAATGAGCAGTTCTTC.

The CDR3 loop is CSASPPGGYNEQFF. In DNA form, the CDR3 reads TGCAGTGCTAGTCCTCCAGGGGGCTACAATGAGCAGTTCTTC. This sequence joins TRBV20-1 and TRBJ2-1; 7 nucleotides match TRBD1. The CDR3 consists of 14 residues. J gave up 3 bases and V 3 bases, and 5 bases lay outside the gene matches. CDR1 and CDR2 (germline): DFQATT, SNEGSKA (reference sequence).